The 19 T cell receptor beta chains below come from one sample, sequenced in a study of blood T cell repertoires in COVID-19. The assay was immunoSEQ multiplex PCR, and TCRdb's table has in-frame clones only and misses some. Of 70,000 or so clones in the sample, 70% to 80% were seen once. The specimen was peripheral blood. Receptors originate from a woman in her 70s with acute or convalescent COVID-19.

The J gene is TRBJ2-7, the V gene TRBV30; D is possibly TRBD2 (5 bases). This CDR3 has 12 residues. Trimming took 2 bases from V and 2 from J, leaving 7 bases between them. Germline assignment: CDR1 GTSNPN and CDR2 SVGIG (reference sequence). The CDR3 loop reads CAWSPGTYEQYF. CDR3 nucleotide sequence: TGTGCCTGGAGTCCCGGGACCTACGAGCAGTACTTC.

This chain links TRBV5-1 with TRBJ2-7, with D possibly matching TRBD2 (5 bases). CDR1 and CDR2 (germline): SGHRS, YFSETQ. The CDR3 length is 17 residues. V lost 0 bases and J lost 4, with 20 bases in between. CDR3 loop: CASSLGPFSGNSYEQYF. In nucleotides, the CDR3 is TGCGCCAGCAGCTTGGGACCATTCTCCGGGAACTCATACGAGCAGTACTTC.

This sequence joins TRBV28 and TRBJ2-5, with a weak D call TRBD1 (6 bases). The ends were cut back, 6 bases at V and 5 bases at J, with 25 bases in the middle. Germline-derived CDR1 and CDR2 are MDHEN and SYDVKM. This CDR3 has 17 amino acids. Written as DNA, the CDR3 is TGTGCCAGCAGCCCTGGGGGCGCGGGCCTCCTCGGGGAGACCCAGTACTTC. This codes for CASSPGGAGLLGETQYF.

The rearrangement links TRBV2 to TRBJ1-3, with D possibly TRBD1 on 6 matching bases. CDR3 length: 16 residues. The germline V and J ends were trimmed by 2 bases and 0 bases, with 11 bases remaining between them. CDR1 is SNHLY and CDR2 is FYNNEI in the germline V gene. CDR3 amino acids: CASSERQASSGNTIYF. The CDR3 coding sequence is TGTGCCAGCAGTGAAAGACAGGCGAGCTCTGGAAACACCATATATTTT.

The V call is TRBV30, the J call TRBJ2-1; 7 nucleotides match TRBD2. The CDR3 loop spans 15 amino acids. With 1 base clipped from V and 4 bases from J, the junction kept 7 bases outside the gene matches. CDR1 and CDR2 from the germline V gene are GTSNPN and SVGIG (reference sequence). The DNA for the CDR3 is TGTGCCTGGAGTGGCCTGGCGGGAGTTTACAATGAGCAGTTCTTC. It translates to CAWSGLAGVYNEQFF.

V and J are TRBV5-1 and TRBJ1-2; a weak D match, TRBD1 (6 bases). CDR3 size: 15 residues. CDR1 and CDR2 from the germline V gene are SGHRS and YFSETQ. V lost 5 bases to trimming and J lost 8 bases, with 22 bases between them. The DNA of the CDR3 is TGCGCCAGCAGGTCAACGGGACAAACACTGGACGGCTACACCTTC. Amino acids: CASRSTGQTLDGYTF.

The J gene is TRBJ1-2, the V gene TRBV29-1, with D perhaps TRBD1 (6 bases). The germline V and J ends were trimmed by 7 bases and 7 bases, with 22 bases remaining between them. This CDR3 comprises 14 residues. Germline CDR1 and CDR2: SQVTM and ANQGSEA. The CDR3 loop reads CSAPLTGREGGYTF. The CDR3 coding sequence is TGCAGCGCGCCTCTGACAGGCCGGGAGGGTGGCTACACCTTC.

CDR3 bases: TGTGCCAGCAGCCGAATTGGACAGGGGAACACTGAAGCTTTCTTT. The encoded protein is CASSRIGQGNTEAFF. The chain couples TRBV14 to TRBJ1-1; 8 bases agree with TRBD1. This CDR3 comprises 15 residues. Germline CDR1 and CDR2: SGHDN and FVKESK. Trimming removed 4 bases from V and 1 base from J; junction bases left unmatched: 5. Combining the CDR3 with reference TRBV14 and TRBJ1-1 gives the whole variable domain EAGVTQFPSHSVIEKGQTVTLRCDPISGHDNLYWYRRVMGKEIKFLLHFVKESKQDESGMPNNRFLAERTGGTYSTLKVQPAELEDSGVYFCASSRIGQGNTEAFFGQGTRLTVV.

This chain joins TRBV5-1 and TRBJ1-2, with D possibly being TRBD1 (6 bases). CDR1 is SGHRS and CDR2 is YFSETQ in the germline V gene. This CDR3 has 15 amino acids. The germline V and J ends were trimmed by 0 bases and 4 bases, with 13 bases remaining between them. The CDR3 loop is CASSLDRVKSYGYTF. DNA for the CDR3: TGCGCCAGCAGCTTGGACAGGGTAAAGTCCTATGGCTACACCTTC.

V and J are TRBV11-2 and TRBJ1-2; perhaps TRBD1 as D (6 bases). V lost 0 bases to trimming and J lost 1 base, with 18 bases between them. Germline V gene data show CDR1 as SGHAT and CDR2 as FQNNGV. The CDR3 length is 18 residues. The CDR3 sequence is CASSLEAMKGVVNYGYTF. The CDR3 DNA sequence: TGTGCCAGCAGCTTAGAAGCGATGAAGGGGGTTGTTAACTATGGCTACACCTTC.

This sequence joins TRBV7-9 and TRBJ2-3; TRBD2 matches 10 bases. Trimming cost V 5 bases and J 4 bases; bases outside gene matches: 3. The CDR3 is made up of 14 amino acids. Germline values: CDR1 SEHNR, CDR2 FQNEAQ (reference sequence). CDR3 sequence: CASSRAGGPDTQYF. The CDR3 region has the DNA TGTGCCAGCAGCCGAGCGGGGGGGCCAGATACGCAGTATTTT.

The V and J genes are TRBV4-2 and TRBJ2-3, with D possibly matching TRBD1 (6 bases). This CDR3 comprises 14 residues. The V gene's germline CDR1 is LGHNA and CDR2 YNFKEQ. Trimming took 3 bases from V and 3 from J, leaving 10 bases between them. The CDR3 spells CASSHEGETDTQYF. Here the CDR3 DNA reads TGTGCCAGCAGCCACGAGGGGGAAACAGATACGCAGTATTTT.

CDR3 bases: TGCGCCAGCAGCCAAGATACCGGGACAGGGATTTACGAGCAGTACTTC. It codes for CASSQDTGTGIYEQYF. The chain couples TRBV4-3 to TRBJ2-7, with TRBD1 identical over 9 bases. The CDR3 runs to 16 residues. Looked up from germline, CDR1 is LGHNA and CDR2 is YSLEER. With V trimmed by 0 bases and J by 4 bases, 7 bases remained unmatched.

The table lists this clone with a count of one. The V call is TRBV5-1, the J call TRBJ2-7; a weak D match, TRBD2 (5 bases). Germline lookup yields CDR1 SGHRS and CDR2 YFSETQ. Trimming removed 4 bases at V and 3 bases at J, with 14 bases between. CDR3 length equals 14 residues. DNA for the CDR3: TGCGCCAGCAGCCGGACTGTAGAGATCTACGAGCAGTACTTC. Its translation is CASSRTVEIYEQYF.

V is TRBV20-1 and J is TRBJ2-7, with TRBD2 identical over 14 bases. Germline trimming cut 3 bases from V and 9 bases from J; bases unmatched to any gene: 4. Germline CDR1 reads DFQATT; CDR2 reads SNEGSKA (reference sequence). The CDR3 consists of 13 residues. Here the CDR3 reads CSASSTSGGGQYF. In nucleotides, the CDR3 is TGCAGTGCTAGTTCGACTAGCGGGGGGGGGCAGTACTTC.

This chain connects TRBV12-5 to TRBJ2-2, with D hard to call. V lost 1 base and J 3 bases, leaving 6 bases between the germline ends. CDR1 LGHNT and CDR2 FRNRAP come from the germline V gene. The CDR3 runs 14 residues. The CDR3 DNA reads TGTGCTAGTGGTTTGGGACATGACACCGGGGAGCTGTTTTTT. This sequence encodes CASGLGHDTGELFF. Complete variable domain (other parts from reference TRBV12-5 and TRBJ2-2): DARVTQTPRHKVTEMGQEVTMRCQPILGHNTVFWYRQTMMQGLELLAYFRNRAPLDDSGMPKDRFSAEMPDATLATLKIQPSEPRDSAVYFCASGLGHDTGELFFGEGSRLTVL.

The V and J genes are TRBV6-5 and TRBJ1-2; possible D gene TRBD1, 5 bases. Germline lookup yields CDR1 MNHEY and CDR2 SVGAGI. This CDR3 has 13 residues. Between the trimmed V and J ends, which lost 6 bases and 1 base, there was a span of 9 bases. The CDR3 nucleotides are TGTGCCAGCAGGTGGGGCGTTAACTATGGCTACACCTTC. Translation: CASRWGVNYGYTF.

The CDR3 is CASSLVSDRSGYTF. The CDR3 bases are TGTGCCAGCAGCTTAGTCTCAGACAGAAGTGGCTACACCTTC. The rearrangement uses TRBV11-2 and TRBJ1-2, with D perhaps matching TRBD1 (5 bases). V was cut by 1 base and J by 7 bases, with 13 bases left in between. In germline, CDR1 is SGHAT, CDR2 FQNNGV. The CDR3 has 14 residues.

The V and J genes are TRBV19 and TRBJ2-4, with D maybe TRBD1 (6 bases). The CDR3 runs 14 residues. In germline, CDR1 is LNHDA, CDR2 SQIVND (reference sequence). With 5 bases removed from V and 5 bases from J, the gap between germline ends came to 13 bases. CDR3 loop: CASSVTQGQNIQYF. DNA for the CDR3: TGTGCCAGTAGTGTAACACAGGGTCAAAACATTCAGTACTTC.